This entry describes one T cell receptor beta chain. This specimen belongs to a study of blood T cell repertoires in COVID-19. Study in general: In each case, the material was cDNA or gDNA derived from T cells, B-cell-depleted T cells, or PBMCs.

Individuals aged about 18 to 100 years were recruited from 24 US areas. Clinical histories supplied by participants themselves formed the basis of cohort assignment. The authors' processing: Scientists estimated how many nucleated cells there were by amplifying reference gene primers. Clones were sequenced by immunoSEQ multiplex PCR, and TCRdb holds only the in-frame ones, with some missing. The V and J calls and clone size were taken over from that table, and D and trimming were inferred from the DNA. The repertoire includes about 320,000 clones, roughly nine tenths of them detected once, and around 2.5% sits in the top ten. Sequences were obtained from PBMCs or T cells enriched from blood (not recorded which). The sequence derives from a man aged 60-69 years who had recovered from COVID-19.

DNA of the CDR3: TGTGCCAGCAGCGTAGATCTAGCTACAGATACGCAGTATTTT. As protein: CASSVDLATDTQYF. The V gene is TRBV9, the J gene TRBJ2-3; the D gene is possibly TRBD2 (5 bases). CDR3 length: 14 amino acids. Germline CDR1 reads SGDLS; CDR2 reads YYNGEE. V dropped 0 bases and J dropped 3 bases, with 8 bases sitting between them.